This T cell receptor (beta chain) was found in a study of OX40 agonist ivuxolimab in advanced cancers. Background on the study: Partial responses were seen in three patients, one with hepatocellular carcinoma and two with cutaneous melanoma.

The CDR3 extends over 14 amino acids. The germline gives CDR1 KGHSH, CDR2 LQKENI. The V end was cut by 0 bases, the J end by 8 bases, with 13 bases between. This clone was observed a single time. As yet, its antigen is unknown. Regarding the study as a whole: At 0.1-3.0 mg/kg, partial responders had clonal expansion among the lowest observed.

Libraries were prepared by immunoSEQ multiplex PCR; TCRdb keeps only in-frame clonotypes and omits some of them. Seen here are roughly 60,000 clones, 94% observed once, and the top ten hold roughly 19%. Material: CD4+ or CD8+ T cells sorted from blood, obtained in a trial of the OX40 agonist ivuxolimab. The sequence came from an adult with an advanced solid tumor such as melanoma, head and neck, liver or kidney cancer. V usage is TRBV18 and J usage is TRBJ1-2, with TRBD1 as a possible D gene (6 bases). CDR3 DNA sequence: TGTGCCAGCTCACCACCGAGGGGGGCGGGAGGCTACACCTTC. Protein sequence: CASSPPRGAGGYTF.